This is a list of T cell receptor beta chains from one sample in a study of blood T cell repertoires in COVID-19. TCRdb's copy holds only in-frame clones and misses some; the assay was immunoSEQ multiplex PCR. The table lists some 220,000 clones, around 90% of them singletons. Sequenced material: peripheral blood. The receptor set was obtained from a man under 40 with COVID-19, enrolled during active disease. Each CDR3 is given with its conserved first and last residue. The D gene is left open where the match is weak. Clone size appears in some rows only: once, few, many, or a class for an expanded clone.

J: TRBJ2-7
V: TRBV18
size: NA
D: TRBD1
DNA: TGTGCCAGCTCACCCGGCACAGGGGGCGATGGCGAGCAGTACTTC
CDR3: CASSPGTGGDGEQYF

J: TRBJ1-5
V: TRBV9
size: NA
D: TRBD1
DNA: TGTGCCAGCAGCGCCGGGCAGGGGGCTAGCAATCAGCCCCAGCATTTT
CDR3: CASSAGQGASNQPQHF

J: TRBJ2-1
V: TRBV2
size: NA
D: NA
DNA: TGTGCCAGCAGTCCTCATCAGAATGAGCAGTTCTTC
CDR3: CASSPHQNEQFF

J: TRBJ1-4
V: TRBV4-1
size: NA
D: NA
DNA: TGCGCCAGCAGCCAAGGGGACATCAATGAAAAACTGTTTTTT
CDR3: CASSQGDINEKLFF

J: TRBJ1-1
V: TRBV7-9
size: NA
D: TRBD1
DNA: TGTGCCAGCAGCCTCGACAGGGGAGAAGCTTTCTTT
CDR3: CASSLDRGEAFF

J: TRBJ1-1
V: TRBV30
size: NA
D: TRBD1
DNA: TGTGCCTGGGGGACAGGGGCGAACACTGAAGCTTTCTTT
CDR3: CAWGTGANTEAFF

J: TRBJ1-3
V: TRBV19
size: few
D: NA
DNA: TGTGCCAGTACCCAACCTGACAGGCCCTCTGGAAACACCATATATTTT
CDR3: CASTQPDRPSGNTIYF

J: TRBJ1-5
V: TRBV15
size: NA
D: NA
DNA: TGTGCCACCAGCACCGGGCAGGGTTTTCACCAGCCCCAGCATTTT
CDR3: CATSTGQGFHQPQHF

J: TRBJ1-1
V: TRBV5-1
size: NA
D: TRBD1
DNA: TGCGCCAGCAGCCGGGGACAGGGAACTCCTGAAGCTTTCTTT
CDR3: CASSRGQGTPEAFF

J: TRBJ1-2
V: TRBV4-1
size: NA
D: TRBD1
DNA: TGCGCCAGCAGCCAAACAGGGGACCCCGGCTACACCTTC
CDR3: CASSQTGDPGYTF

J: TRBJ1-2
V: TRBV12-3/TRBV12-4
size: NA
D: NA
DNA: TGTGCCAGCAGTCCGGGTGGAGGTGGCTACACCTTC
CDR3: CASSPGGGGYTF

J: TRBJ1-2
V: TRBV5-1
size: NA
D: NA
DNA: TGCGCCAGCAGCCCTTTCTCAGACAGTTTCAACTATGGCTACACCTTC
CDR3: CASSPFSDSFNYGYTF

J: TRBJ2-2
V: TRBV18
size: NA
D: TRBD1
DNA: TGTGCCAGCTCACCACCGTCAGGGGGAACCGGGGAGCTGTTTTTT
CDR3: CASSPPSGGTGELFF

J: TRBJ2-2
V: TRBV9
size: NA
D: TRBD2
DNA: TGTGCCAGCGGTACCGGGGGGGGCACCGGGGAGCTGTTTTTT
CDR3: CASGTGGGTGELFF

J: TRBJ1-1
V: TRBV29-1
size: NA
D: NA
DNA: TGCAGCGCCCGGACAGAGGTGAACACTGAAGCTTTCTTT
CDR3: CSARTEVNTEAFF

J: TRBJ2-2
V: TRBV2
size: NA
D: NA
DNA: TGTGCCAGCAGGAAGACAGGTCCCACCGGGGAGCTGTTTTTT
CDR3: CASRKTGPTGELFF

J: TRBJ1-3
V: TRBV30
size: NA
D: NA
DNA: TGTGCCTGGAGTGTCACAGGCTCTGGAAACACCATATATTTT
CDR3: CAWSVTGSGNTIYF

J: TRBJ2-5
V: TRBV5-4
size: NA
D: TRBD1
DNA: TGTGCCAGCAGCCCGACAGGGCAAACACAAGAGACCCAATACTTC
CDR3: CASSPTGQTQETQYF

J: TRBJ1-6
V: TRBV2
size: once
D: NA
DNA: TGTGCCAGCAGTGAAGTGCGGAGCGGCTCACCCCTCCACTTT
CDR3: CASSEVRSGSPLHF

J: TRBJ2-1
V: TRBV5-4
size: NA
D: NA
DNA: TGTGCCAGCAGCCGTACAGGGGGGGGCATGGATGAGCAGTTCTTC
CDR3: CASSRTGGGMDEQFF

J: TRBJ1-2
V: TRBV18
size: NA
D: NA
DNA: TGTGCCAGCTCACCCCCGGGACAACCGAACTATGGCTACACCTTC
CDR3: CASSPPGQPNYGYTF

J: TRBJ1-2
V: TRBV9
size: NA
D: NA
DNA: TGTGCCAGCAGCGCGAGAACAGGGAAGGATGGCTACACCTTC
CDR3: CASSARTGKDGYTF

J: TRBJ2-1
V: TRBV24-1
size: NA
D: NA
DNA: TGTGCCACCAGTGACAGACCAGGCAATGAGCAGTTCTTC
CDR3: CATSDRPGNEQFF

J: TRBJ2-2
V: TRBV19
size: NA
D: TRBD2
DNA: TGTGCCAGTAGTATGACCAAACTAGCGGGGGCCCTTAACACCGGGGAGCTGTTTTTT
CDR3: CASSMTKLAGALNTGELFF

J: TRBJ2-7
V: TRBV5-3
size: few
D: NA
DNA: TGTGCCAGAAGCTTGACAGCCTACGAGCAGTACTTC
CDR3: CARSLTAYEQYF

J: TRBJ1-1
V: TRBV19
size: NA
D: NA
DNA: TGTGCCAGTAGTCCATACGAAGGAACAGGGAACACTGAAGCTTTCTTT
CDR3: CASSPYEGTGNTEAFF

J: TRBJ1-5
V: TRBV7-6
size: NA
D: TRBD1
DNA: TGTGCCAGCAGCTTAGTCGGAGGGGGCATTGATCAGCCCCAGCATTTT
CDR3: CASSLVGGGIDQPQHF

J: TRBJ1-5
V: TRBV6-2/TRBV6-3
size: NA
D: TRBD1
DNA: TGTGCCAGCAGCCCCGGGACAGGGGGCGATTGGGACAATCAGCCCCAGCATTTT
CDR3: CASSPGTGGDWDNQPQHF

J: TRBJ1-1
V: TRBV6-5
size: NA
D: NA
DNA: TGTGCCAGCAGTTACAGGGGTAATACTGAAGCTTTCTTT
CDR3: CASSYRGNTEAFF

J: TRBJ2-7
V: TRBV18
size: once
D: TRBD1
DNA: TGTGCCAGCTCACCACGGGACAGCTACGAGCAGTACTTC
CDR3: CASSPRDSYEQYF

J: TRBJ1-2
V: TRBV12-5
size: NA
D: TRBD1
DNA: TGTGCTAGTGCTATCATCCGGGACAGGGCTAACTATGGCTACACCTTC
CDR3: CASAIIRDRANYGYTF

J: TRBJ1-5
V: TRBV23-1
size: NA
D: NA
DNA: TGCGCCAGCAGACCTGACAGGTACGATCAGCCCCAGCATTTT
CDR3: CASRPDRYDQPQHF

J: TRBJ1-3
V: TRBV3-1/TRBV3-2
size: NA
D: NA
DNA: TGTGCCAGCAGCCACCAAGCCTTAGCTGGAAACACCATATATTTT
CDR3: CASSHQALAGNTIYF

J: TRBJ2-2
V: TRBV10-3
size: NA
D: NA
DNA: TGTGCCATCACCCCCGGCAGGCGGGGCGGGGAGCTGTTTTTT
CDR3: CAITPGRRGGELFF

J: TRBJ1-1
V: TRBV7-9
size: NA
D: TRBD1
DNA: TGTGCCAGCAGCTTTGTTGGGACAGAGTGGACTGAAGCTTTCTTT
CDR3: CASSFVGTEWTEAFF

J: TRBJ1-1
V: TRBV10-3
size: NA
D: TRBD1
DNA: TGTGCCATCAGGGACAGGGAGACTGAAGCTTTCTTT
CDR3: CAIRDRETEAFF

J: TRBJ1-1
V: TRBV15
size: few
D: NA
DNA: TGTGCCACCGCGGGACCTCCAGAAAGGACTGAAGCTTTCTTT
CDR3: CATAGPPERTEAFF

J: TRBJ1-2
V: TRBV27
size: NA
D: NA
DNA: TGTGCCAGCAGGTTGGGAGGTGGGCGGGGAAGCGGCTACACCTTC
CDR3: CASRLGGGRGSGYTF

J: TRBJ1-5
V: TRBV28
size: NA
D: NA
DNA: TGTGCCAGCAGCCCAGATAGGCAGGGGTATAGCAATCAGCCCCAGCATTTT
CDR3: CASSPDRQGYSNQPQHF

J: TRBJ1-6
V: TRBV2
size: NA
D: TRBD1
DNA: TGTGCCAGCAGCCCGGGACAGGGTATTTCACCCCTCCACTTT
CDR3: CASSPGQGISPLHF

J: TRBJ1-1
V: TRBV19
size: once
D: NA
DNA: TGTGCCAGTAACAGGGCTCGGAACACTGAAGCTTTCTTT
CDR3: CASNRARNTEAFF

J: TRBJ1-1
V: TRBV15
size: NA
D: NA
DNA: TGTGCCACCAGCAGAGACGGTACTGAAGCTTTCTTT
CDR3: CATSRDGTEAFF

J: TRBJ1-1
V: TRBV2
size: NA
D: NA
DNA: TGTGCCAGCAGTAGGTCAGGGAACACTGAAGCTTTCTTT
CDR3: CASSRSGNTEAFF

J: TRBJ2-7
V: TRBV27
size: NA
D: TRBD1
DNA: TGTGCCAGCAGTACGCGGACAGGGTTGCCCTACGAGCAGTACTTC
CDR3: CASSTRTGLPYEQYF

J: TRBJ1-4
V: TRBV3-1/TRBV3-2
size: NA
D: TRBD1
DNA: TGTGCCAGCAGCACAGGGGCCTATAATGAAAAACTGTTTTTT
CDR3: CASSTGAYNEKLFF

J: TRBJ2-3
V: TRBV15
size: NA
D: NA
DNA: TGTGCCACCAGCAGAGGGGTGAGGAAGGCGGATACGCAGTATTTT
CDR3: CATSRGVRKADTQYF

J: TRBJ2-1
V: TRBV18
size: NA
D: TRBD1
DNA: TGTGCCAGCTCACCGGGACAGGGCCTTTACAATGAGCAGTTCTTC
CDR3: CASSPGQGLYNEQFF

J: TRBJ1-6
V: TRBV18
size: NA
D: NA
DNA: TGTGCCAGCTCACCTGAAGGAGTCAATTCACCCCTCCACTTT
CDR3: CASSPEGVNSPLHF

J: TRBJ1-2
V: TRBV10-3
size: NA
D: TRBD1
DNA: TGTGCCATCAGTGATCGAGGACAGGGGGCCGGCGCCTATGGCTACACCTTC
CDR3: CAISDRGQGAGAYGYTF

J: TRBJ2-5
V: TRBV7-6
size: NA
D: TRBD1
DNA: TGTGCCAGCAGCCCACCAACAGGGGGCCGGGAGACCCAGTACTTC
CDR3: CASSPPTGGRETQYF

J: TRBJ2-7
V: TRBV5-4
size: once
D: NA
DNA: TGTGCCAGCAGCTTGAGGGGTCTGATCTCCTACGAGCAGTACTTC
CDR3: CASSLRGLISYEQYF

J: TRBJ1-2
V: TRBV5-4
size: NA
D: TRBD1
DNA: TGTGCCAGCAGCCAAGACAGGGGAAGTATGTCTCATGGCTACACCTTC
CDR3: CASSQDRGSMSHGYTF

J: TRBJ2-2
V: TRBV27
size: NA
D: TRBD1
DNA: TGTGCCAGCAGTTCCTCCCGACAGGGGAGCGGGGAGCTGTTTTTT
CDR3: CASSSSRQGSGELFF

J: TRBJ1-1
V: TRBV5-6
size: NA
D: TRBD1
DNA: TGTGCCAGCAGTCGTTCAGGGGGTATGAACACTGAAGCTTTCTTT
CDR3: CASSRSGGMNTEAFF

J: TRBJ2-1
V: TRBV7-9
size: NA
D: NA
DNA: TGTGCCAGCAGCTTAGAGGCAGGGATGAATGAGCAGTTCTTC
CDR3: CASSLEAGMNEQFF